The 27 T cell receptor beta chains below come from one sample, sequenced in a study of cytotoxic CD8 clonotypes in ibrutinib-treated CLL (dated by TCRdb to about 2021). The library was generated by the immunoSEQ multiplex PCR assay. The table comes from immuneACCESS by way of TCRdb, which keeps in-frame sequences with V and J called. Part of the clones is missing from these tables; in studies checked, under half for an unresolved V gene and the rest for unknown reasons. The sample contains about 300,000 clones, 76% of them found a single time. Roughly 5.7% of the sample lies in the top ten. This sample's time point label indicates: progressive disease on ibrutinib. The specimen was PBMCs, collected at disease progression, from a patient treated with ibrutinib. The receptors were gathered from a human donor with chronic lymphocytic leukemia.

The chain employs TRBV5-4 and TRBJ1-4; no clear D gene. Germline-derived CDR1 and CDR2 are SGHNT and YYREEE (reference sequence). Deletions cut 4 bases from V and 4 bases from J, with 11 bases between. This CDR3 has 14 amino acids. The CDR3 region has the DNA TGTGCCAGCAGCATGGGCGGATTTAATGAAAAACTGTTTTTT. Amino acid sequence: CASSMGGFNEKLFF.

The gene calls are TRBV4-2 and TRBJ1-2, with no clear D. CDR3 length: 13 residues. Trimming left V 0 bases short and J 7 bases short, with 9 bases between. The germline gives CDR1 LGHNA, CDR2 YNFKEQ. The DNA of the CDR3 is TGTGCCAGCAGCCAAGAGGGCGGCTTTGGCTACACCTTC. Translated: CASSQEGGFGYTF.

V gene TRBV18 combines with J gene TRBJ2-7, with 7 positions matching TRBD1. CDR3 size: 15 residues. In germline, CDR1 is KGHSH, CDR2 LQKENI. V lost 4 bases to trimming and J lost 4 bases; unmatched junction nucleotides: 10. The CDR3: CASSQPDRARYEQYF. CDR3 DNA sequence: TGTGCCAGCTCACAACCCGACAGGGCCCGTTACGAGCAGTACTTC. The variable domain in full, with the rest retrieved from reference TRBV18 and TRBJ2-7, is NAGVMQNPRHLVRRRGQEARLRCSPMKGHSHVYWYRQLPEEGLKFMVYLQKENIIDESGMPKERFSAEFPKEGPSILRIQQVVRGDSAAYFCASSQPDRARYEQYFGPGTRLTVT.

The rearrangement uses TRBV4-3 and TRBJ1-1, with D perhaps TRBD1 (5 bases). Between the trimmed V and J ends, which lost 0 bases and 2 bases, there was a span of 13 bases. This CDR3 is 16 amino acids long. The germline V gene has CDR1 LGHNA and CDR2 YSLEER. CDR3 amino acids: CASSQDNGWGNTEAFF. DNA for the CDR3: TGCGCCAGCAGCCAAGATAACGGTTGGGGCAACACTGAAGCTTTCTTT.

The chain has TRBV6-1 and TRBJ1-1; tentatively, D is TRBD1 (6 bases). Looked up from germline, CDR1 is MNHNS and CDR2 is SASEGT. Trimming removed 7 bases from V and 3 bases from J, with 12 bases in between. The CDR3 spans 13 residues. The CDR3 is CASTGQLHTEAFF. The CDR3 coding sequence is TGTGCCAGCACCGGACAGTTACACACTGAAGCTTTCTTT.

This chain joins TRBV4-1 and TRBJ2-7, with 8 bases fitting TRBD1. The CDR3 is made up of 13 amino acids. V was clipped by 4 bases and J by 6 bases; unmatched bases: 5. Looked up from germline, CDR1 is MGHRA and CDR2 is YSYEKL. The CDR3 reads CASSRGQGREQYF. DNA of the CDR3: TGCGCCAGCAGCCGTGGACAGGGACGCGAGCAGTACTTC.

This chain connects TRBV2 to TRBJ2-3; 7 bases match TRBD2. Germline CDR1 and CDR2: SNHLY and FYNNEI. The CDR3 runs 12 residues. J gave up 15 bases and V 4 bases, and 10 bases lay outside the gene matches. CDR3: CASSVPAGRSYF. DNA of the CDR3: TGTGCCAGCAGTGTTCCAGCGGGGCGCAGCTATTTT. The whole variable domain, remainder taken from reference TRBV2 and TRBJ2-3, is EPEVTQTPSHQVTQMGQEVILRCVPISNHLYFYWYRQILGQKVEFLVSFYNNEISEKSEIFDDQFSVERPDGSNFTLKIRSTKLEDSAMYFCASSVPAGRSYFGPGTRLTVL.

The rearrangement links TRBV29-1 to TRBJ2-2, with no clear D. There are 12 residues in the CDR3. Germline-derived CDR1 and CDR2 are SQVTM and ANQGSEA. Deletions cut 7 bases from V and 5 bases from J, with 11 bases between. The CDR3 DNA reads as TGCAGCGCTAAAGGTTGGACCGGGGAGCTGTTTTTT. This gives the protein CSAKGWTGELFF.

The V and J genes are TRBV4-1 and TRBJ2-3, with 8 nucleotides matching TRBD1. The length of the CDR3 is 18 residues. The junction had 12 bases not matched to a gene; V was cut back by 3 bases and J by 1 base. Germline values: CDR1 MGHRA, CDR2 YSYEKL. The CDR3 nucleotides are TGCGCCAGCAGCCACAAACAGGACAGGGTTGTTGGCACAGATACGCAGTATTTT. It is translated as CASSHKQDRVVGTDTQYF.

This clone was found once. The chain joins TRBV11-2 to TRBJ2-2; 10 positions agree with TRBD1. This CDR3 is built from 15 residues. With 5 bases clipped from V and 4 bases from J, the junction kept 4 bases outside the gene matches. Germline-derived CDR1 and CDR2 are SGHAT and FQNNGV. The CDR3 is CASSVGTGVTGELFF. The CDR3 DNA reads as TGTGCCAGCAGCGTAGGGACAGGGGTCACCGGGGAGCTGTTTTTT.

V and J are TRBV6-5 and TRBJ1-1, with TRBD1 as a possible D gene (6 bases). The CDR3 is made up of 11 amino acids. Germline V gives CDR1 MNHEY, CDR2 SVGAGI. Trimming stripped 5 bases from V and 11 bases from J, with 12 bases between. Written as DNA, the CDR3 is TGTGCCAGCAGTCTTACAGGGCAGGCTTTCTTT. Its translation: CASSLTGQAFF.

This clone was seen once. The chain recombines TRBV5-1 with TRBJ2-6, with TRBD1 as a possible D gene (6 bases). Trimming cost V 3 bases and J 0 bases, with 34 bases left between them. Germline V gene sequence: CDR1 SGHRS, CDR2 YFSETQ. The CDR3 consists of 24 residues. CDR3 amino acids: CASSSPGFTRAATGWFSGANVLTF. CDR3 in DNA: TGCGCCAGCAGCTCGCCGGGTTTCACTCGCGCCGCAACAGGGTGGTTCTCTGGGGCCAACGTCCTGACTTTC.

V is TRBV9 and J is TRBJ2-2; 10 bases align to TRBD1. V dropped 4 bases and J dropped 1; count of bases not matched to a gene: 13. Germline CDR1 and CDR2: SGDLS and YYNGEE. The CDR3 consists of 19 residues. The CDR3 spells CASSSTGTGDLKNTGELFF. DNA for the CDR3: TGTGCCAGCAGCTCGACCGGGACAGGGGACCTTAAGAACACCGGGGAGCTGTTTTTT.

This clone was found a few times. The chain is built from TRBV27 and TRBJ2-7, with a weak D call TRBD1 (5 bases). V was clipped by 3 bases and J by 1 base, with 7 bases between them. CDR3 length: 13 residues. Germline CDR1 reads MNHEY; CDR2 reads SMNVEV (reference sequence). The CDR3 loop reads CASSFAGSYEQYF. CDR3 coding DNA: TGTGCCAGCAGTTTCGCAGGGTCCTACGAGCAGTACTTC.

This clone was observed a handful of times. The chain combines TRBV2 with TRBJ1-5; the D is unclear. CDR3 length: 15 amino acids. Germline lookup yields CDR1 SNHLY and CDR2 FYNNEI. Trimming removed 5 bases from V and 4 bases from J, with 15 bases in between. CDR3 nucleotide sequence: TGTGCCAGCAGTCGAAAAGTCGGGTTAAATCAGCCCCAGCATTTT. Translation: CASSRKVGLNQPQHF.

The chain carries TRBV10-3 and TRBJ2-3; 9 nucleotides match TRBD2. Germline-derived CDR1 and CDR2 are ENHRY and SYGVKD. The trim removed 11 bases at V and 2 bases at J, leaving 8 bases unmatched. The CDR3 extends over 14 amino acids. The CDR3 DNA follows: TGTGCCGGAAATAGCGGGAGTGTCACAGATACGCAGTATTTT. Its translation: CAGNSGSVTDTQYF.

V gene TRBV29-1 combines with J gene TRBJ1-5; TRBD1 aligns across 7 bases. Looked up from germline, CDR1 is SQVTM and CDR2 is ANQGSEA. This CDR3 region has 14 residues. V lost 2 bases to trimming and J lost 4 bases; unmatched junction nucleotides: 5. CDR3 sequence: CSVETGVANQPQHF. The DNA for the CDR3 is TGCAGCGTTGAAACAGGGGTTGCGAATCAGCCCCAGCATTTT.

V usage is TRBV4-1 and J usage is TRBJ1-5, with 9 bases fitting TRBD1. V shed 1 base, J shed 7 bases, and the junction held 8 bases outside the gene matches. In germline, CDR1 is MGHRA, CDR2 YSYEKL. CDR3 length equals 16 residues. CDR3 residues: CASSQGPGQGVQPQHF. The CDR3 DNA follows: TGCGCCAGCAGCCAAGGCCCGGGACAGGGAGTCCAGCCCCAGCATTTT.

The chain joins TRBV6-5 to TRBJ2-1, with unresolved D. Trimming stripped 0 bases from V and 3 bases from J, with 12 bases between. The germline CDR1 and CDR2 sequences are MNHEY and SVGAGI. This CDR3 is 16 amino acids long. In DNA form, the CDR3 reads TGTGCCAGCAGTTACTCAGGGTCTAATATCTACAATGAGCAGTTCTTC. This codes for CASSYSGSNIYNEQFF.

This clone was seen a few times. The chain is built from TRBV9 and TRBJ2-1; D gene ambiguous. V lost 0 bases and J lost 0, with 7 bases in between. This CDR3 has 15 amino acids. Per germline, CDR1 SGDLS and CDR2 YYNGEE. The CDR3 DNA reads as TGTGCCAGCAGCGTAGACTCGAGCTCCTACAATGAGCAGTTCTTC. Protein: CASSVDSSSYNEQFF.

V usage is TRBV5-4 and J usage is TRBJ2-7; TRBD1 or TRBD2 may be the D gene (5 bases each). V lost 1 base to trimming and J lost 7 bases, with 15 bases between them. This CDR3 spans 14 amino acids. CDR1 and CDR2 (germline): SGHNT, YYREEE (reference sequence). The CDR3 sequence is CASSLLQGVREQYF. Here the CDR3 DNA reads TGTGCCAGCAGCTTGCTCCAGGGAGTACGGGAGCAGTACTTC. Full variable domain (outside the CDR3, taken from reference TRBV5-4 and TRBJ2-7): ETGVTQSPTHLIKTRGQQVTLRCSSQSGHNTVSWYQQALGQGPQFIFQYYREEENGRGNFPPRFSGLQFPNYSSELNVNALELDDSALYLCASSLLQGVREQYFGPGTRLTVT.

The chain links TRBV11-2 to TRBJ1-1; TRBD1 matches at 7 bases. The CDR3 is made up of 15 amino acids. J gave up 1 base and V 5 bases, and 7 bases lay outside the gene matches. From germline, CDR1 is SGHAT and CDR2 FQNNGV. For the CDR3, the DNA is TGTGCCAGCAGCACGGGACAGCGATCGAACACTGAAGCTTTCTTT. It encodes CASSTGQRSNTEAFF. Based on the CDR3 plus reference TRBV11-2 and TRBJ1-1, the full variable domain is EAGVAQSPRYKIIEKRQSVAFWCNPISGHATLYWYQQILGQGPKLLIQFQNNGVVDDSQLPKDRFSAERLKGVDSTLKIQPAKLEDSAVYLCASSTGQRSNTEAFFGQGTRLTVV.

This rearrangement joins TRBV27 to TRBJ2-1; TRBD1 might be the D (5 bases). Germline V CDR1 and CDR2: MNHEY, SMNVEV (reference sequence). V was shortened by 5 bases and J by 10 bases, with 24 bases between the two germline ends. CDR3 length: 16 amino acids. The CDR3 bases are TGTGCCAGCAGTAGATACCACAGGAGTGGGTTAGGGGAGCAGTTCTTC. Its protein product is CASSRYHRSGLGEQFF.

CDR3 coding DNA: TGCGCCAGCAGCCAAGATAGTGGCGCCCGGCAAGAGACCCAGTACTTC. It encodes CASSQDSGARQETQYF. The V and J genes are TRBV4-1 and TRBJ2-5; D remains ambiguous. Deletions cut 0 bases from V and 2 bases from J, with 13 bases between. This CDR3 is 16 amino acids long. The germline gives CDR1 MGHRA, CDR2 YSYEKL.

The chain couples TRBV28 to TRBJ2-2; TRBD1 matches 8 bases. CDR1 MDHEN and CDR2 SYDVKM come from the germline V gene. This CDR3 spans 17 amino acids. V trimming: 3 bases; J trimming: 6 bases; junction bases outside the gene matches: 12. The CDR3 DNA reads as TGTGCCAGCAGTTTGCCGAGGACAGGGAAGGGGCCCGGGGAGCTGTTTTTT. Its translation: CASSLPRTGKGPGELFF.

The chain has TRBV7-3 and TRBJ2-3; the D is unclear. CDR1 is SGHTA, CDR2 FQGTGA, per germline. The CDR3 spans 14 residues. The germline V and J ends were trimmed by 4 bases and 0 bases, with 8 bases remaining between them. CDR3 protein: CASSSSPSTDTQYF. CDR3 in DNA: TGTGCCAGCAGCTCCTCCCCTAGCACAGATACGCAGTATTTT.

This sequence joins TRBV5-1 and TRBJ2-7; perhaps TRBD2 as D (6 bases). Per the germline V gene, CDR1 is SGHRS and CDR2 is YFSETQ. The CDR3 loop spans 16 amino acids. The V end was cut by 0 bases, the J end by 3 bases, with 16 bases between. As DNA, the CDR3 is TGCGCCAGCAGCTTGGGAGGGCGGGGCTTTAACTACGAGCAGTACTTC. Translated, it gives CASSLGGRGFNYEQYF.